Presented here are 16 T cell receptor beta chains from one specimen sequenced in a study of tumor-infiltrating lymphocytes in primary liver carcinoma. RNA and DNA were co-extracted from about 20-30 mg of unsorted bulk tissue. TCR beta cDNA was made from 500 ng total RNA with a constant-region primer. The TCR beta library was amplified through three nested multiplex PCR rounds in a modified ARM-PCR procedure. The first two PCR rounds, roughly 11 cycles each, used TRBV1-TRBV30 forward primers and a C-beta reverse primer. In TCRdb, the multiplex PCR reads were re-called with MiXCR into one record per CDR3 protein. Here the sample spans around 29,000 distinct CDR3 sequences, roughly two thirds being singletons. The specimen sequenced was liver tumor tissue from sampling region 3. Regarding subset: tumor region T3, left-lateral pole. The receptor source for this set is a woman between 25 and 40 years old with primary liver carcinoma and hepatitis B virus infection.

Comments on this clonotype: Possible read error: a much larger clone is one base away. This chain links TRBV12-3 or TRBV12-4 with TRBJ2-1, with TRBD2 identical over 9 bases. V trimming: 6 bases; J trimming: 6 bases; junction bases outside the gene matches: 6. This CDR3 spans 14 amino acids. The CDR3 coding sequence is TGTGCCAGCAGCCGGGGACTAGCCATCAATGAGCAGTTCTTC. As protein: CASSRGLAINEQFF.

V gene TRBV6-1 combines with J gene TRBJ2-1; TRBD2 aligns across 12 bases. The CDR3 totals 16 residues. CDR1 and CDR2 (germline): MNHNS, SASEGT. V lost 5 bases and J lost 5; bases outside the gene matches: 7. The CDR3 nucleotides are TGTGCCAGCAGTCCAGGACTAGCGGGAATGAACAATGAGCAGTTCTTC. It codes for CASSPGLAGMNNEQFF.

This clonotype has ten or more counts. At one end the junction does not follow the germline gene, possibly because of a read error. V and J are TRBV28 and TRBJ1-5; D unclear. The CDR3 sequence is 12 residues long. Germline V gene lookup returns CDR1 MDHEN and CDR2 SYDVKM. The CDR3 sequence: CASTRPNQAQHF. The CDR3 coding sequence is TGTGCCAGCACCAGGCCCAATCAGGCCCAGCATTTT. Based on the CDR3 plus reference TRBV28 and TRBJ1-5, the full variable domain is DVKVTQSSRYLVKRTGEKVFLECVQDMDHENMFWYRQDPGLGLRLIYFSYDVKMKEKGDIPEGYSVSREKKERFSLILESASTNQTSMYLCASTRPNQAQHFGDGTRLSIL.

This clonotype was observed many times. The chain is built from TRBV11-2 and TRBJ2-3, with D perhaps matching TRBD2 (6 bases). Germline values: CDR1 SGHAT, CDR2 FQNNGV. Trimming stripped 5 bases from V and 5 bases from J, with 14 bases between. This CDR3 contains 14 residues. Here the CDR3 DNA reads TGTGCCAGCAGCCACCACTCGGGAGAAGATACGCAGTATTTT. Protein sequence: CASSHHSGEDTQYF.

V and J are TRBV12-3 or TRBV12-4 and TRBJ1-2; no clear D gene. The CDR3 has 16 amino acids. V was shortened by 2 bases and J by 8 bases, with 21 bases between the two germline ends. DNA for the CDR3: TGTGCCAGCAGTTTAAACGAAGTCAGCCGCCTGCAAGGCTACACCTTC. Protein sequence: CASSLNEVSRLQGYTF.

With regard to this clonotype: The junction differs from germline at one of its ends, possibly a read error. This chain connects TRBV6-5 to TRBJ2-2, with 8 bases fitting TRBD1. The CDR3 has 15 residues. CDR1 and CDR2 from the germline V gene are MNHEY and SVGAGI. The CDR3, as DNA: TGTGCCGGCAGTCCTCGGACAGGGTTCACCGCGGAGCTGTTTTTT. Amino acid sequence: CAGSPRTGFTAELFF.

Note on this clonotype: Because the CDR3 is missing its conserved closing phenylalanine or tryptophan, this is likely a read error. The chain employs TRBV5-6 and TRBJ2-2; D remains unclear. Trimming shortened V by 0 bases and J by 8 bases, and 14 bases separated the two germline ends. The length of the CDR3 is 15 residues. Germline CDR1 reads SGHDT; CDR2 reads YYEEEE. The CDR3, as DNA: TGTGCCAGCAGCTTGGCACCCAGAGTCAGTGGGGAGCTGTTTGTT. This gives the protein CASSLAPRVSGELFV.

This clonotype was recorded many times. Its ends do not fully match the called genes, so a read error is possible. The chain employs TRBV6-5 and TRBJ2-1; 16 bases map to TRBD2. Germline assignment: CDR1 MNHEY and CDR2 SVGAGI. The CDR3 contains 19 residues. The CDR3 reads CANSPGTSGRAGAYNEQFF. The DNA of the CDR3 is TGTGCCAACAGTCCCGGGACTAGCGGGAGGGCCGGCGCCTACAATGAGCAGTTCTTC.

A word on this clonotype: As the CDR3 is not closed by the conserved phenylalanine or tryptophan, this likely results from a read error. The V gene is TRBV5-5, the J gene TRBJ2-4; tentative D call: TRBD2 (6 bases). CDR3 size: 16 residues. Looked up from germline, CDR1 is SGHKS and CDR2 is YYEKEE (reference sequence). The CDR3 loop reads CASSPGAGGPKNIQYL. The DNA of the CDR3 is TGTGCCAGCAGCCCCGGGGCCGGGGGACCCAAAAACATCCAGTACCTC.

Judged by abundance, this clonotype is large. The genes are TRBV29-1 and TRBJ1-2, with 9 nucleotides matching TRBD1. CDR1 and CDR2 from the germline V gene are SQVTM and ANQGSEA. V trimming: 5 bases; J trimming: 8 bases; junction bases outside the gene matches: 9. CDR3 size: 13 residues. The CDR3 DNA follows: TGCAGCGTTACGCCTTGGACAGGGGAAGGCTACACCTTC. This translates into CSVTPWTGEGYTF.

As regards this clonotype: One end of the junction fails to match germline, which may point to a read error. J is TRBJ2-2 and V is TRBV5-6; perhaps TRBD2 as D (5 bases). CDR3 length equals 15 residues. Germline CDR1 reads SGHDT; CDR2 reads YYEEEE. As DNA, the CDR3 is TGTACCAGCAGCTTGGTACCCAGAGTCACCGGGGAACTGTTCTTT. It translates to CTSSLVPRVTGELFF.

The V gene is TRBV4-2, the J gene TRBJ2-7; either TRBD1 or TRBD2 may supply D (5 bases each). Germline V gene sequence: CDR1 LGHNA, CDR2 YNFKEQ. The CDR3 extends over 18 amino acids. V was clipped by 7 bases and J by 6 bases, with 31 bases between them. The CDR3 DNA sequence: TGTGCCAGCATCCGGGAACACCTAGGACATGGGGGACCGCGCGAGCAGTACTTC. Translation: CASIREHLGHGGPREQYF.

For this clonotype: One end of the junction is discordant with germline, which a read error may explain. The CDR3 DNA follows: TGTACCAGCAGCTCCGGGGGTACAGTCGTTGGCTACACATTC. Amino acids: CTSSSGGTVVGYTF. The V and J genes are TRBV11-2 and TRBJ1-2; weak D call: TRBD1 (5 bases). Germline CDR1 and CDR2: SGHAT and FQNNGV. The CDR3 sequence is 14 residues long.

V is TRBV5-5 and J is TRBJ2-6, with no clear D. Trimming took off 1 base at V and 0 bases at J, with 5 bases between the two ends. This CDR3 spans 15 amino acids. CDR1 and CDR2 (germline): SGHKS, YYEKEE (reference sequence). DNA for the CDR3: TGTGCCAGCAGCTTGTCGGACTCTGGGGCCAACGTCCTGACTTTC. The encoded protein is CASSLSDSGANVLTF.

In its sample, this clonotype was seen many times. This sequence joins TRBV12-3 or TRBV12-4 and TRBJ2-3; maybe TRBD2 (5 bases). The CDR3 is made up of 16 amino acids. The V end lost 5 bases, the J end lost 3 bases, and 18 bases lay between the germline ends. The CDR3: CASSRSAGSGTDTQYF. DNA of the CDR3: TGTGCCAGCAGTCGATCAGCCGGATCGGGAACAGATACGCAGTATTTT.

This sequence joins TRBV11-3 and TRBJ2-1, with 14 bases aligning to TRBD2. J lost 15 bases, V lost 5 bases, and 9 bases had no gene match. Germline V gene lookup returns CDR1 SGHNT and CDR2 YENEEA. This CDR3 comprises 14 residues. The CDR3 nucleotides are TGTGCCAGCAGCCGACTAGCGGGGGGGTGTGAGACGTTCTTC. The encoded protein is CASSRLAGGCETFF.